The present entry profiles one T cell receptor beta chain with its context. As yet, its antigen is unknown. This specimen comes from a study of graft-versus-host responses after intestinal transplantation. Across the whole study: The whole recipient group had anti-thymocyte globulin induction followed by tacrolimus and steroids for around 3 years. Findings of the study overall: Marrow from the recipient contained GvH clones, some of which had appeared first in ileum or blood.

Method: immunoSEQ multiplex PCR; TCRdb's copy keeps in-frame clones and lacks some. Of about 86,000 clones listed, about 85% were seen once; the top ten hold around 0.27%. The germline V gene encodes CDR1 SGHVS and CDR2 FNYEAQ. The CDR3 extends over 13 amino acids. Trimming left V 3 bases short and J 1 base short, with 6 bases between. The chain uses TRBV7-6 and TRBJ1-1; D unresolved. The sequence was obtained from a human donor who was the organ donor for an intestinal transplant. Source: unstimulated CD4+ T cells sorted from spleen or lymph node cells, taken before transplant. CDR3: CASSLNRNTEAFF. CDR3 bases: TGTGCCAGCAGCTTGAACAGGAACACTGAAGCTTTCTTT. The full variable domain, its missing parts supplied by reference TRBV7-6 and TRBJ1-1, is GAGVSQSPRYKVTKRGQDVALRCDPISGHVSLYWYRQALGQGPEFLTYFNYEAQQDKSGLPNDRFSAERPEGSISTLTIQRTEQRDSAMYRCASSLNRNTEAFFGQGTRLTVV.